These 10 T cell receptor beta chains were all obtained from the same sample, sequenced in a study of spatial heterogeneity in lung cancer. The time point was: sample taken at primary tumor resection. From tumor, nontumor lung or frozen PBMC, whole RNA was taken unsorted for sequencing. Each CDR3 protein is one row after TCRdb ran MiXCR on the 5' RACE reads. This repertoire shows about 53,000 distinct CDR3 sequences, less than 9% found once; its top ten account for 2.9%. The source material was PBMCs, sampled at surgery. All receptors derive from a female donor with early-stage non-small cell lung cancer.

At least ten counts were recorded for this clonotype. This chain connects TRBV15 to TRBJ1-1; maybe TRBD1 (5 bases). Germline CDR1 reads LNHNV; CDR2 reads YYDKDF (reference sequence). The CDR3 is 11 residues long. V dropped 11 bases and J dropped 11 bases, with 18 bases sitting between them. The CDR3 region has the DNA TGTGCCGTACCGGGACCGCGGGGGGCTTTCTTT. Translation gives CAVPGPRGAFF.

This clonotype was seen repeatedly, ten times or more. The CDR3 reads CASSQEEAQFYEQYF. The CDR3 bases are TGTGCCAGCAGCCAAGAAGAGGCACAATTCTACGAGCAGTACTTC. The J gene is TRBJ2-7, the V gene TRBV4-2; the D is unclear. CDR3 length equals 15 residues. Germline V CDR1 and CDR2: LGHNA, YNFKEQ. V shed 0 bases and J shed 3 bases, with 12 bases lying between them.

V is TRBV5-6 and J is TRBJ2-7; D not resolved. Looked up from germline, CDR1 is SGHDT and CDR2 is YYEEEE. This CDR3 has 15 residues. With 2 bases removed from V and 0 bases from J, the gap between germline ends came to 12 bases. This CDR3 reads CASSFVQAHSYEQYF. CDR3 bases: TGTGCCAGCAGCTTTGTGCAGGCCCACTCCTACGAGCAGTACTTC.

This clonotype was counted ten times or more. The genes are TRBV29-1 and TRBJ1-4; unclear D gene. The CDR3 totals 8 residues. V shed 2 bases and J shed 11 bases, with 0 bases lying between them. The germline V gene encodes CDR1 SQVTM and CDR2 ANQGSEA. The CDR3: CSVEKLFF. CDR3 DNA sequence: TGCAGCGTTGAAAAACTGTTTTTT.

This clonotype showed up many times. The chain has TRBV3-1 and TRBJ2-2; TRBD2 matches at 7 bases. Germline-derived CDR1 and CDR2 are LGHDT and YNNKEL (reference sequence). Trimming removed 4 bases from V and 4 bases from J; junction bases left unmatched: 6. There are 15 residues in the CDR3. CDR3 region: CASSPHGRSTGELFF. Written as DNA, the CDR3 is TGTGCCAGCAGCCCACACGGGAGGAGCACCGGGGAGCTGTTTTTT.

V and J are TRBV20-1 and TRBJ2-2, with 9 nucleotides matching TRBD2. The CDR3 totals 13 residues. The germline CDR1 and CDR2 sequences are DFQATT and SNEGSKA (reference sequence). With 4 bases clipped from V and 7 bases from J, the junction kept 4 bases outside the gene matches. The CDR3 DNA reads TGCAGTGCTACGGAGCGGGGGGTCGGGGAGCTGTTTTTT. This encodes CSATERGVGELFF.

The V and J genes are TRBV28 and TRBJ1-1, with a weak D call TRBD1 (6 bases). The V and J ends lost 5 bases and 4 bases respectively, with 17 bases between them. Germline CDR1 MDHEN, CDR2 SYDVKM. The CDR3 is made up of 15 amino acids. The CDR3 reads CASSPLQGEITEAFF. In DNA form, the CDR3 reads TGTGCCAGCAGTCCATTACAGGGCGAAATCACTGAAGCTTTCTTT. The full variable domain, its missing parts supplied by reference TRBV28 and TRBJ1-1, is DVKVTQSSRYLVKRTGEKVFLECVQDMDHENMFWYRQDPGLGLRLIYFSYDVKMKEKGDIPEGYSVSREKKERFSLILESASTNQTSMYLCASSPLQGEITEAFFGQGTRLTVV.

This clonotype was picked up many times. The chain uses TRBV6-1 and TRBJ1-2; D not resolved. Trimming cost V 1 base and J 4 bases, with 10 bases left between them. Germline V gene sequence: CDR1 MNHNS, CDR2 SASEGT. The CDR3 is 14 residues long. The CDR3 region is CASSEVYSFYGYTF. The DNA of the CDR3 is TGTGCCAGCAGTGAAGTTTACAGTTTCTATGGCTACACCTTC.

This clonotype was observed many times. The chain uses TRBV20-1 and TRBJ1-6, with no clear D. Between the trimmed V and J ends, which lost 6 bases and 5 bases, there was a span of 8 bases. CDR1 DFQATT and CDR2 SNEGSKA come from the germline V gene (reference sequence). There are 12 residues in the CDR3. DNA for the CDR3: TGCAGTGCGCGACAAAATAATTCACCCCTCCACTTT. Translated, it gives CSARQNNSPLHF.

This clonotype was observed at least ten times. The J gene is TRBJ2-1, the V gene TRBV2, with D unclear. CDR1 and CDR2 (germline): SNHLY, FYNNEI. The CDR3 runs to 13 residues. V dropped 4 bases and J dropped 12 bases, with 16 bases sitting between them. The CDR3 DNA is TGTGCCAGCAGTGTAGGGATAACCCCCGGGCAGTTCTTC. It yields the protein CASSVGITPGQFF. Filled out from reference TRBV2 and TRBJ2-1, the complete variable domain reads EPEVTQTPSHQVTQMGQEVILRCVPISNHLYFYWYRQILGQKVEFLVSFYNNEISEKSEIFDDQFSVERPDGSNFTLKIRSTKLEDSAMYFCASSVGITPGQFFGPGTRLTVL.